The rows below give T cell receptor beta chains drawn from one sample of a study of pediatric ulcerative colitis. The method was immunoSEQ multiplex PCR; TCRdb's version includes in-frame clones alone and lacks a portion of them. Of about 37,000 clones listed, about 81% are singletons. The specimen sequenced was gut tissue. All receptors derive from a boy younger than 18 with severe ulcerative colitis. Both conserved end residues are part of each CDR3. Fields, in order: clone size, J gene, D gene, V gene, CDR3 protein, CDR3 DNA. The D gene is left open where the match is weak. Clone size is stated in some rows and not others, as once, few, many or a class when expanded.

>.|TRBJ2-2|TRBD2|TRBV2
CASTGTSATGELFF
TGTGCCAGTACAGGGACTAGCGCCACCGGGGAGCTGTTTTTT
>once|TRBJ2-7|.|TRBV9
CASSVGAGNEQYF
TGTGCCAGCAGCGTAGGGGCAGGAAACGAGCAGTACTTC
>once|TRBJ2-5|TRBD2|TRBV11-1
CASSLTRAGAGETQYF
TGTGCCAGCAGCTTGACTCGAGCGGGGGCTGGGGAGACCCAGTACTTC
>.|TRBJ1-1|.|TRBV4-1
CASSQDEGTEAFF
TGCGCCAGCAGCCAAGACGAGGGCACTGAAGCTTTCTTT
>.|TRBJ2-3|.|TRBV7-3
CASSLGEPSDTDTQYF
TGTGCCAGCAGCTTAGGAGAACCCTCAGACACAGATACGCAGTATTTT
>.|TRBJ1-2|TRBD1|TRBV19
CASSIQGRGRLMAPSSGYTF
TGTGCCAGTAGTATCCAAGGGAGGGGGCGGCTGATGGCCCCTTCCTCTGGCTACACCTTC
>.|TRBJ2-5|TRBD2|TRBV30
CAWSVRGGGVKTQYF
TGTGCCTGGAGTGTGCGTGGGGGGGGAGTAAAGACCCAGTACTTC
>few|TRBJ1-1|.|TRBV5-1
CASSLWSMNTEAFF
TGCGCCAGCAGCTTGTGGTCAATGAACACTGAAGCTTTCTTT
>.|TRBJ1-5|.|TRBV19
CASSILLGGNNQPQHF
TGTGCCAGTAGTATATTACTAGGAGGGAACAATCAGCCCCAGCATTTT
>.|TRBJ2-4|.|TRBV6-5
CASKGHPSDIQYF
TGTGCCAGCAAGGGGCACCCTTCAGACATTCAGTACTTC
>once|TRBJ2-5|.|TRBV7-7
CASSRADANREETQYF
TGTGCTAGCAGCCGAGCCGACGCTAACAGGGAAGAGACCCAGTACTTC
>.|TRBJ2-5|.|TRBV11-2
CASSLEGDSLQETQYF
TGTGCCAGCAGCTTAGAGGGGGACTCGCTCCAAGAGACCCAGTACTTC
>.|TRBJ1-2|.|TRBV19
CASSIRTTGIGYGYTF
TGTGCCAGTAGTATTCGTACAACAGGTATTGGCTATGGCTACACCTTC
>.|TRBJ1-2|.|TRBV30
CAWSTGLDYTF
TGTGCCTGGAGTACTGGGCTAGACTACACCTTC
>few|TRBJ1-1|.|TRBV11-2
CASSSPFGDSATEAFF
TGTGCCAGCAGCTCCCCGTTCGGGGATTCGGCCACTGAAGCTTTCTTT
>few|TRBJ2-5|TRBD2|TRBV7-8
CASASAGGTQEPQYF
TGTGCCAGCGCTTCAGCGGGGGGTACGCAAGAGCCCCAGTACTTC
>.|TRBJ2-7|.|TRBV7-9
CASSQDGSYEQYF
TGTGCCAGCAGCCAGGACGGCTCCTACGAGCAGTACTTC
>.|TRBJ2-3|.|TRBV7-3
CASSTQGQMADTQYF
TGTGCCAGCAGCACCCAGGGGCAGATGGCAGATACGCAGTATTTT
>.|TRBJ2-7|TRBD2|TRBV2
CASNLAGATYEQYF
TGTGCCAGCAATCTAGCGGGCGCCACCTACGAGCAGTACTTC
>few|TRBJ1-4|.|TRBV19
CASSITATNEKLFF
TGTGCCAGTAGTATAACGGCCACTAATGAAAAACTGTTTTTT
>few|TRBJ2-2|TRBD1|TRBV4-1
CASSQDMTGTGVAGELFF
TGCGCCAGCAGCCAAGATATGACCGGGACAGGGGTCGCCGGGGAGCTGTTTTTT
>.|TRBJ1-3|TRBD1|TRBV10-1
CAAKQGAGNTIYF
TGCGCCGCCAAACAGGGGGCTGGAAACACCATATATTTT
>once|TRBJ2-2|TRBD2|TRBV4-1
CASSQDLAGSNTGELFF
TGCGCCAGCAGCCAAGATTTAGCGGGCTCGAACACCGGGGAGCTGTTTTTT
>.|TRBJ1-2|TRBD1|TRBV27
CASSLQGALNGYTF
TGTGCCAGCAGTCTACAGGGGGCCTTAAATGGCTACACCTTC
>.|TRBJ1-2|.|TRBV18
CASSPSDTRGYTF
TGTGCCAGCTCACCATCGGACACTCGCGGCTACACCTTC
>.|TRBJ2-4|.|TRBV7-8
CASSSGLVGGLAKNIQYF
TGTGCCAGCAGCTCCGGACTAGTGGGGGGGCTAGCCAAAAACATTCAGTACTTC
>.|TRBJ1-3|.|TRBV4-1
CASSQLVRGTGNTIYF
TGCGCCAGCAGCCAACTTGTCAGGGGAACCGGAAACACCATATATTTT
>.|TRBJ1-2|.|TRBV19
CASSFRHPNYGYTF
TGTGCCAGTAGTTTTCGACACCCCAACTATGGCTACACCTTC
>.|TRBJ1-2|.|TRBV7-2
CASSLELLVYGYTF
TGTGCCAGCAGCTTAGAGCTACTCGTCTATGGCTACACCTTC
>.|TRBJ2-1|.|TRBV7-7
CASSEGGEQFF
TGTGCTAGCAGCGAGGGGGGAGAGCAGTTCTTC
>few|TRBJ1-4|.|TRBV5-5
CASSTGTAYEKLFF
TGTGCCAGCAGCACCGGGACGGCTTATGAAAAACTGTTTTTT
>.|TRBJ1-1|.|TRBV6-1
CASKINTEAFF
TGTGCCAGCAAGATTAACACTGAAGCTTTCTTT
>.|TRBJ2-7|.|TRBV5-6
CASSSTRTQPYEQYF
TGTGCCAGCAGCTCAACTAGGACGCAGCCCTACGAGCAGTACTTC
>.|TRBJ1-1|.|TRBV6-6
CASRGADSPKNTEAFF
TGTGCCAGCAGGGGGGCGGACAGCCCAAAGAACACTGAAGCTTTCTTT
>.|TRBJ1-5|.|TRBV7-9
CASSQQGGNQPQHF
TGTGCCAGCAGCCAACAGGGTGGCAATCAGCCCCAGCATTTT
>.|TRBJ2-1|.|TRBV2
CASSGLADEQFF
TGTGCCAGCAGCGGCCTGGCGGATGAGCAGTTCTTC
>few|TRBJ1-2|TRBD1|TRBV19
CASSTERQGGGYGYTF
TGTGCCAGTAGTACCGAGAGACAGGGTGGTGGCTATGGCTACACCTTC
>.|TRBJ1-1|.|TRBV6-1
CASKKLRNTEAFF
TGTGCCAGCAAGAAACTCAGGAACACTGAAGCTTTCTTT
>few|TRBJ2-1|.|TRBV4-1
CASSQDRGGQSYNEQFF
TGCGCCAGCAGCCAAGATCGAGGAGGGCAGTCCTACAATGAGCAGTTCTTC
>.|TRBJ2-7|.|TRBV28
CASSTTRGVNEQYF
TGTGCCAGCAGCACAACGCGGGGAGTCAACGAGCAGTACTTC
>once|TRBJ2-7|TRBD2|TRBV7-3
CASSASGGYEQYF
TGTGCCAGCAGCGCTAGCGGGGGATACGAGCAGTACTTC
>.|TRBJ2-7|.|TRBV6-5
CASSYGRTGEQYF
TGTGCCAGCAGTTACGGGAGGACCGGCGAGCAGTACTTC
>.|TRBJ1-5|.|TRBV19
CASSIMLGRGSNQPQHF
TGTGCCAGTAGTATAATGTTGGGCCGCGGAAGCAATCAGCCCCAGCATTTT
>few|TRBJ1-1|.|TRBV7-2
CASSLGGGMNTEAFF
TGTGCCAGCAGCTTAGGCGGGGGCATGAACACTGAAGCTTTCTTT
>.|TRBJ1-4|TRBD1|TRBV5-4
CASSNPGQSEKLFF
TGTGCCAGCAGCAACCCGGGACAGAGTGAAAAACTGTTTTTT
>.|TRBJ1-1|TRBD1|TRBV9
CASSPYTGDTEAFF
TGTGCCAGCAGCCCTTATACAGGGGACACTGAAGCTTTCTTT
>.|TRBJ2-3|.|TRBV7-2
CASSLGHSTDTQYF
TGTGCCAGCAGCTTAGGACACAGCACAGATACGCAGTATTTT
>once|TRBJ1-2|TRBD1|TRBV11-2
CASSLEPTGRGYTF
TGTGCCAGCAGCTTAGAACCGACAGGGAGGGGCTACACCTTC
>.|TRBJ2-2|.|TRBV30
CAWRSAGELFF
TGTGCCTGGAGGAGCGCCGGGGAGCTGTTTTTT
>.|TRBJ2-7|TRBD2|TRBV6-1
CASTGGSSYEQYF
TGTGCCAGCACGGGGGGGAGCTCCTACGAGCAGTACTTC
>.|TRBJ2-7|.|TRBV6-1
CASGDRYEQYF
TGTGCCAGCGGAGATCGCTACGAGCAGTACTTC
>.|TRBJ2-3|.|TRBV5-1
CASGRDRRTDTQYF
TGCGCCAGTGGTAGGGACCGACGCACAGATACGCAGTATTTT
>few|TRBJ1-3|.|TRBV6-1
CASTLSGNTIYF
TGTGCCAGCACCCTTTCCGGAAACACCATATATTTT
>once|TRBJ1-4|.|TRBV10-3
CAIASSTNEKLFF
TGTGCCATCGCAAGTTCAACTAATGAAAAACTGTTTTTT